This T cell receptor (beta chain) originates from a study of siplizumab effects on memory and regulatory T cells. Clones were read by immunoSEQ multiplex PCR, and TCRdb kept only the in-frame ones, dropping some. The sample shows around 100,000 clones, 92% of them seen only once. Germline V lookup: CDR1 LGHNA, CDR2 YNFKEQ. The CDR3 consists of 17 residues. The V and J ends lost 4 bases and 6 bases respectively, with 24 bases between them. The J gene is TRBJ1-1, the V gene TRBV4-2, with TRBD1 as a possible D gene (6 bases). The clonotype comes from a human donor in good health. Material: CD4+ T cells sorted from blood. CDR3 nucleotide sequence: TGTGCCAGCAGCCTCGTACAGGGTGGTATTTTGATGGCTGAAGCTTTCTTT. This encodes CASSLVQGGILMAEAFF.